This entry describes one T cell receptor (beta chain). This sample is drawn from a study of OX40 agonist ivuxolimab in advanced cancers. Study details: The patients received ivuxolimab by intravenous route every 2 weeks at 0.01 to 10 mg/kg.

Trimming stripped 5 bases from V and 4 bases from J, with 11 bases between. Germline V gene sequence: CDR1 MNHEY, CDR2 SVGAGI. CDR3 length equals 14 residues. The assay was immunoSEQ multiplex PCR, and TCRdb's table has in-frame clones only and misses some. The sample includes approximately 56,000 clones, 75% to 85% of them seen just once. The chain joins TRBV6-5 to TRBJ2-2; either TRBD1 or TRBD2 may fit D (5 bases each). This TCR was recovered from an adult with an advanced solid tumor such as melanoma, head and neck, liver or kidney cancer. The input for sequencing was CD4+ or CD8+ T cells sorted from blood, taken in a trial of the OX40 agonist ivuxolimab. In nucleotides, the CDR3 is TGTGCCAGCAGTCTGGGTGGGGGCACCGGGGAGCTGTTTTTT. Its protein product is CASSLGGGTGELFF.